This TCR beta chain was found in a study of cytomegalovirus exposure and HLA in healthy donors. The primer mix had 60 Vbeta and 13 Jbeta primers. Here immunoSEQ multiplex PCR was the method, and the copy in TCRdb shows in-frame clones only, minus some. The sample includes 100,000 to 150,000 clones, just under 80% of them seen just once. The CDR3 spans 15 residues. From germline, CDR1 is SGHDN and CDR2 FVKESK. V dropped 6 bases and J dropped 7 bases, with 19 bases sitting between them. The sequencing input was PBMCs. This receptor was identified in a young woman in good health and CMV-seronegative. The V gene is TRBV14, the J gene TRBJ2-1; D may be TRBD1 (7 bases). CDR3: CASSPRQGGMNEQFF. The DNA for the CDR3 is TGTGCCAGCAGTCCACGTCAGGGGGGAATGAATGAGCAGTTCTTC.